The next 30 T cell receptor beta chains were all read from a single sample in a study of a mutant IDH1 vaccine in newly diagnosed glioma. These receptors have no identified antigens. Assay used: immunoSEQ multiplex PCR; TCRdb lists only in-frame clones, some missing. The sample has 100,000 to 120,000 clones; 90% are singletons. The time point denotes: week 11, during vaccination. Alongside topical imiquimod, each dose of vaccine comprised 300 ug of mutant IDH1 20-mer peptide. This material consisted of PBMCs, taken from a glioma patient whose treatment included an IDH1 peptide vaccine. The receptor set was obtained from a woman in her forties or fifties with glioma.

CDR3 DNA: TGTGCCAGTAGCTGGGGGACTAGCGGATCCTACGAGCAGTACTTC. Translated: CASSWGTSGSYEQYF. The genes are TRBV19 and TRBJ2-7, with 11 bases fitting TRBD2. This CDR3 contains 15 residues. Germline V gives CDR1 LNHDA, CDR2 SQIVND (reference sequence). J was trimmed by 1 base and V by 6 bases; bases with no gene match: 5.

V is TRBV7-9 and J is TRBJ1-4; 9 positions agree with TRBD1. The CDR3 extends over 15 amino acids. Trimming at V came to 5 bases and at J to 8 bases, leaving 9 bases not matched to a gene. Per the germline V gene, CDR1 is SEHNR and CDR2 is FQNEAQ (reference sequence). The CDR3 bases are TGTGCCAGCAGCCCGACACAGGGGGCAGGGGAAAAACTGTTTTTT. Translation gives CASSPTQGAGEKLFF.

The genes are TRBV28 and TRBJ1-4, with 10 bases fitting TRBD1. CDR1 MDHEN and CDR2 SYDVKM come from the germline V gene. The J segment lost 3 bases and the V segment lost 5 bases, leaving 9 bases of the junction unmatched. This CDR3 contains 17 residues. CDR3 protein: CASSVRQGAGPNEKLFF. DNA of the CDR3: TGTGCCAGCAGTGTCAGACAGGGGGCTGGTCCTAATGAAAAACTGTTTTTT.

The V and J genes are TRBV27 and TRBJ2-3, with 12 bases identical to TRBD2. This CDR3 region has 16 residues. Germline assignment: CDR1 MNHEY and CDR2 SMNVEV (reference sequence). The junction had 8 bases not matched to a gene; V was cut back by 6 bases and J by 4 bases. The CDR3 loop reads CASSPTTSGSADTQYF. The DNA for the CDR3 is TGTGCCAGCAGCCCCACGACTAGCGGGAGTGCAGATACGCAGTATTTT.

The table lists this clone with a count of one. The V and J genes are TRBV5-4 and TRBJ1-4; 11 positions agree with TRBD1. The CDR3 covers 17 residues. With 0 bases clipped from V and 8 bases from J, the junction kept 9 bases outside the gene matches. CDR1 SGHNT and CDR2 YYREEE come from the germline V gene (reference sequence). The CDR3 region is CASSLGLPGQGGEKLFF. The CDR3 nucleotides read TGTGCCAGCAGCTTGGGGTTACCGGGACAGGGGGGGGAAAAACTGTTTTTT. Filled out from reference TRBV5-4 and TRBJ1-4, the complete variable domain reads ETGVTQSPTHLIKTRGQQVTLRCSSQSGHNTVSWYQQALGQGPQFIFQYYREEENGRGNFPPRFSGLQFPNYSSELNVNALELDDSALYLCASSLGLPGQGGEKLFFGSGTQLSVL.

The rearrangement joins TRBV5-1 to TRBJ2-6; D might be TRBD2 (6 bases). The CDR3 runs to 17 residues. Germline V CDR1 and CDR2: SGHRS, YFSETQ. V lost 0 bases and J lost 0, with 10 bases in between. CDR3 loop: CASSLVPEGSGANVLTF. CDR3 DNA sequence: TGCGCCAGCAGCTTGGTACCGGAGGGCTCTGGGGCCAACGTCCTGACTTTC.

The CDR3 loop is CAWASQAGAYGYTF. CDR3 DNA sequence: TGTGCCTGGGCCTCCCAGGCAGGGGCCTATGGCTACACCTTC. The rearrangement joins TRBV30 to TRBJ1-2; TRBD1 is a possible D gene (6 bases). Looked up from germline, CDR1 is GTSNPN and CDR2 is SVGIG (reference sequence). V lost 5 bases and J 4 bases, leaving 17 bases between the germline ends. The CDR3 has 14 residues. The full variable domain, completed using reference TRBV30 and TRBJ1-2, is SQTIHQWPATLVQPVGSPLSLECTVEGTSNPNLYWYRQAAGRGLQLLFYSVGIGQISSEVPQNLSASRPQDRQFILSSKKLLLSDSGFYLCAWASQAGAYGYTFGSGTRLTVV.

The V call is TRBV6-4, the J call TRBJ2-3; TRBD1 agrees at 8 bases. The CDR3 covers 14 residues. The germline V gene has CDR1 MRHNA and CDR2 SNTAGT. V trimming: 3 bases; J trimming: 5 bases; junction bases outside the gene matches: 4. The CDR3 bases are TGTGCCAGCAGTGAAGAACAGGGGGAAGATACGCAGTATTTT. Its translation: CASSEEQGEDTQYF.

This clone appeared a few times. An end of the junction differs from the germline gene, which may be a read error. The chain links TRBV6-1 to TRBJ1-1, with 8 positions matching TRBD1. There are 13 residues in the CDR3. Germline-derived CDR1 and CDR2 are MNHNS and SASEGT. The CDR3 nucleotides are TGTGCCAGCAGTGAAACATTCAGACAGGGGAGTCAGTTT. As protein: CASSETFRQGSQF.

CDR3 loop: CASRLPGIYEQYF. In nucleotides, the CDR3 is TGTGCCAGCAGACTCCCGGGAATCTACGAGCAGTACTTC. V is TRBV2 and J is TRBJ2-7; possible D gene TRBD2, 5 bases. Germline CDR1 is SNHLY and CDR2 is FYNNEI. Trimming removed 6 bases at V and 3 bases at J, with 12 bases between. The CDR3 contains 13 residues.

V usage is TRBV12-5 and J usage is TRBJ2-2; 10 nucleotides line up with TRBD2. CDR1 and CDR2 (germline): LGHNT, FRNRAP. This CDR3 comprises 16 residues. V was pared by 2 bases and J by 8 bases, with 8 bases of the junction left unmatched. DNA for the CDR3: TGTGCTAGTGGTTTGTGGAGCGGGAGGGCCACTGGGGAGCTGTTTTTT. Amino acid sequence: CASGLWSGRATGELFF.

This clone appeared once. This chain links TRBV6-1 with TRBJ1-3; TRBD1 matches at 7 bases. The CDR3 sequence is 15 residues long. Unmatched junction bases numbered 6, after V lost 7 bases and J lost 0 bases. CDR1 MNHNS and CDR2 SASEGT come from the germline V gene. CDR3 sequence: CASTIQGPSGNTIYF. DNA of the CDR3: TGTGCCAGCACCATACAGGGGCCCTCTGGAAACACCATATATTTT.

The DNA of the CDR3 is TGTGCCAGCAGTGAAATCCAATTGACACTCTCCTACGAGCAGTACTTC. This encodes CASSEIQLTLSYEQYF. The V gene is TRBV6-1, the J gene TRBJ2-7; D gene uncertain. Between the trimmed V and J ends, which lost 2 bases and 0 bases, there was a span of 14 bases. The germline gives CDR1 MNHNS, CDR2 SASEGT. The CDR3 length is 16 residues.

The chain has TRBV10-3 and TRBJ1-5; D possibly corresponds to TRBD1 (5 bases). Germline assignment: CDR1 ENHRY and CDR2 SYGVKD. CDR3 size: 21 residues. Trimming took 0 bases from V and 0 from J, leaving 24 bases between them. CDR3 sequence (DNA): TGTGCCATCAGTGAGTCAGCGGGGTCCGGTGGGGGGAGGAATAGCAATCAGCCCCAGCATTTT. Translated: CAISESAGSGGGRNSNQPQHF.

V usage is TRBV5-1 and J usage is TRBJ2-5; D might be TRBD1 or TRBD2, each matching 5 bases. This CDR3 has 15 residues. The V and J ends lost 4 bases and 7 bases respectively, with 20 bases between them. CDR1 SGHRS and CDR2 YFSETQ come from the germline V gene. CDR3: CASSEGTAMGRTQYF. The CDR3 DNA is TGCGCCAGCAGCGAAGGGACCGCCATGGGGCGGACCCAGTACTTC.

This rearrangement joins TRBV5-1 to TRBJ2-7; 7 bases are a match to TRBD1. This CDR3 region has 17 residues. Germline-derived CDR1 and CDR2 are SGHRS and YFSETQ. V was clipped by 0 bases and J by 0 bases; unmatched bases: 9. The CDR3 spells CASSLAVTGVLSYEQYF. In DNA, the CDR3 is TGCGCCAGCAGCTTGGCTGTAACAGGGGTCCTCTCCTACGAGCAGTACTTC. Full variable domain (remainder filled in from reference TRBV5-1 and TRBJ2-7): KAGVTQTPRYLIKTRGQQVTLSCSPISGHRSVSWYQQTPGQGLQFLFEYFSETQRNKGNFPGRFSGRQFSNSRSEMNVSTLELGDSALYLCASSLAVTGVLSYEQYFGPGTRLTVT.

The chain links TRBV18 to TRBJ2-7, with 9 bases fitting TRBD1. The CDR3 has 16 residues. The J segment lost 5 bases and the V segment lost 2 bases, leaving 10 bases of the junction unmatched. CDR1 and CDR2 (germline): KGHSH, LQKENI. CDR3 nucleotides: TGTGCCAGCTCACCAAAACCCGGGACAGGGTTCAACGAGCAGTACTTC. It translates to CASSPKPGTGFNEQYF.

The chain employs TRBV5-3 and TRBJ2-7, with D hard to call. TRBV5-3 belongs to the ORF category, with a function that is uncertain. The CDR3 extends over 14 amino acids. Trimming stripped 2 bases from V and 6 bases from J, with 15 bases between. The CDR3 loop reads CARSLTCHLGEQYF. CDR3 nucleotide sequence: TGTGCCAGAAGCTTAACATGCCACCTCGGCGAGCAGTACTTC.

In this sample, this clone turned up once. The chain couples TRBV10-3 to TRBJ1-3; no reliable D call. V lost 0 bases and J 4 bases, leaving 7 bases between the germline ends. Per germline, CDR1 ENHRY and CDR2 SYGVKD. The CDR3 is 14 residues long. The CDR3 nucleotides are TGTGCCATCAGTGAGTCGGGAGGAGGAAACACCATATATTTT. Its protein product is CAISESGGGNTIYF.

CDR3 bases: TGTGCCAGCTCACCACCTGGGACAGGGTTCTACGAGCAGTACTTC. It translates to CASSPPGTGFYEQYF. The V call is TRBV18, the J call TRBJ2-7; 9 nucleotides line up with TRBD1. The CDR3 is 15 residues long. V lost 0 bases, J lost 3 bases, and 3 bases stayed unmatched. The germline gives CDR1 KGHSH, CDR2 LQKENI.

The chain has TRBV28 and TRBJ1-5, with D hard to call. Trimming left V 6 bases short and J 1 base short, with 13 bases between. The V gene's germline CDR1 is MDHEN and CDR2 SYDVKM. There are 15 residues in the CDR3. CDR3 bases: TGTGCCAGCAGCTACCGGGGAGCAAGCAATCAGCCCCAGCATTTT. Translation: CASSYRGASNQPQHF.

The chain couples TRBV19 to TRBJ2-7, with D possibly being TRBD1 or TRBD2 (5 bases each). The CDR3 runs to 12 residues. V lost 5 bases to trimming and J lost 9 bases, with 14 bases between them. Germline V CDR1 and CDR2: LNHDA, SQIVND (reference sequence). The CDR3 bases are TGTGCCAGTAGTTTCCGGGACGGTAGGCAGTACTTC. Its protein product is CASSFRDGRQYF.

CDR3 loop: CASRLAGGSYEQYF. The CDR3, as DNA: TGTGCCAGCAGGCTAGCGGGTGGCTCCTACGAGCAGTACTTC. The rearrangement uses TRBV7-2 and TRBJ2-5; 8 bases map to TRBD2. TRBJ2-7 matches the DNA end more closely, so the J call is doubtful. Germline lookup yields CDR1 SGHTA and CDR2 FQGNSA. The CDR3 extends over 14 amino acids.

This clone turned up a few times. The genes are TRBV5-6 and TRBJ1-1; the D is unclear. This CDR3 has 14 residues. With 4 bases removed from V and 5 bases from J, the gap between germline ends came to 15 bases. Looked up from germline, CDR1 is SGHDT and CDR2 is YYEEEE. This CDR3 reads CASSDVGFATEAFF. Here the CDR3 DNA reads TGTGCCAGCAGCGATGTAGGTTTCGCGACTGAAGCTTTCTTT.

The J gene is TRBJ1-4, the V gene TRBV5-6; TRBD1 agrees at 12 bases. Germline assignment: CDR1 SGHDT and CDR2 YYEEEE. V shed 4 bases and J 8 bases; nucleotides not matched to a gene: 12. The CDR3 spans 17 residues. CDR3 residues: CASSVKLGDRGREKLFF. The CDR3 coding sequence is TGTGCCAGCAGCGTTAAATTAGGGGACAGGGGGCGCGAAAAACTGTTTTTT.

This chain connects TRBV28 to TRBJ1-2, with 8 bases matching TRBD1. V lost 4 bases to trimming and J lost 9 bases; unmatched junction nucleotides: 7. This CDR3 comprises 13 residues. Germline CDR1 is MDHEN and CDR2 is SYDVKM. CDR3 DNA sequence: TGTGCCAGCAGTTCCCAGGGGGCGAGGCGCTACACCTTC. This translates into CASSSQGARRYTF.

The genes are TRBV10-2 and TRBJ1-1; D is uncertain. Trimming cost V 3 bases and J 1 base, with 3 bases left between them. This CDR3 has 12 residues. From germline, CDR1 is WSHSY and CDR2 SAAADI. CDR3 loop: CASSDPNTEAFF. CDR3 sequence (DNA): TGCGCCAGCAGTGACCCGAACACTGAAGCTTTCTTT.

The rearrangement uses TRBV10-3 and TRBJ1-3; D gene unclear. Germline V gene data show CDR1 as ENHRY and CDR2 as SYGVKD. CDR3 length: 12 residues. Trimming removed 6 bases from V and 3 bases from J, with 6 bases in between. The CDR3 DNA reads TGTGCCATCAGCTCAGATGGAAACACCATATATTTT. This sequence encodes CAISSDGNTIYF.

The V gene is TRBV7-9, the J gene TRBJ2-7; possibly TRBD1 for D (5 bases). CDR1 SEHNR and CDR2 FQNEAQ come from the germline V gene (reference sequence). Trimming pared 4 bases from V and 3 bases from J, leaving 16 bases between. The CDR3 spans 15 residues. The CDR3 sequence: CASSSLGPALYEQYF. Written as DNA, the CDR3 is TGTGCCAGCAGCTCGTTGGGGCCCGCCCTCTACGAGCAGTACTTC.

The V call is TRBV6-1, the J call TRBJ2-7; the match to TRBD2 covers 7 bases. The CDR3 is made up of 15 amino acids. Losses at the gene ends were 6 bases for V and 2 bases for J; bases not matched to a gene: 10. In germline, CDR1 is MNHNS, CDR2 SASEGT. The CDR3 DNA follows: TGTGCCAGCAGGGCTAGAGGGGACTACGCCTACGAGCAGTACTTC. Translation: CASRARGDYAYEQYF.